This passage covers 11 T cell receptor beta chains from one sample sequenced in a study of T cells in Graves' hyperthyroidism and ophthalmopathy. RNA transcripts served as the template for amplifying TCR beta CDR3 regions. HTBI primers were the set used in a first-round RT-PCR of the TCR CDR3. TCRdb reprocessed the multiplex PCR reads via MiXCR and lists one record per CDR3 protein. The repertoire includes more than 550,000 distinct CDR3 sequences, roughly 46% of them detected once, and under 8.5% sits in the top ten. The sequencing input was peripheral blood or thyroid tissue (not recorded which). The receptors come from an adult man with Graves' disease, either hyperthyroidism or ophthalmopathy (not recorded which).

The chain combines TRBV20-1 with TRBJ1-2; D remains ambiguous. There are 14 residues in the CDR3. The germline gives CDR1 DFQATT, CDR2 SNEGSKA (reference sequence). The V end was cut by 3 bases, the J end by 8 bases, with 19 bases between. The CDR3 loop is CSASPSTNLGGYTF. The DNA for the CDR3 is TGCAGTGCTAGTCCCTCTACGAACCTGGGGGGCTACACCTTC.

This clonotype showed up just a few times. Relative to the germline gene, one junction end is altered; a read error may explain this. The rearrangement joins TRBV10-3 to TRBJ1-5, with a weak D call TRBD1 (6 bases). Germline CDR1 and CDR2: ENHRY and SYGVKD. This CDR3 comprises 15 residues. The CDR3 protein is CASSERTVHNQPQHF. CDR3 nucleotide sequence: TGTGCCAGCAGTGAGAGGACAGTTCACAATCAGCCCCAGCATTTT.

The gene calls are TRBV2 and TRBJ1-5; no reliable D call. Trimming shortened V by 5 bases and J by 4 bases, and 18 bases separated the two germline ends. The V gene's germline CDR1 is SNHLY and CDR2 FYNNEI. The CDR3 is made up of 16 amino acids. In DNA, the CDR3 is TGTGCCAGCAGTTTAGGTCTTATGGGGTTGAATCAGCCCCAGCATTTT. It is translated as CASSLGLMGLNQPQHF.

This chain joins TRBV11-3 and TRBJ2-1; TRBD2 matches at 7 bases. J gave up 5 bases and V 10 bases, and 20 bases lay outside the gene matches. Germline CDR1 is SGHNT and CDR2 is YENEEA. The CDR3 length is 17 residues. CDR3 sequence reads: CATSGPLGGRANNEQFF. Written as DNA, the CDR3 is TGTGCCACCAGTGGACCCTTAGGCGGGAGAGCCAACAATGAGCAGTTCTTC.

This clonotype was counted a single time. This may be a read error: a much more frequent sequence differs by one nucleotide. The chain recombines TRBV29-1 with TRBJ2-7; no definite D call. Germline CDR1 is SQVTM and CDR2 is ANQGSEA. Trimming shortened V by 4 bases and J by 2 bases, and 6 bases separated the two germline ends. There are 11 residues in the CDR3. CDR3 nucleotide sequence: TGCAGCGTTGTTGTCGCCTACGAGCAGTACTTC. It is translated as CSVVVAYEQYF.

The chain couples TRBV29-1 to TRBJ1-2; 7 bases are a match to TRBD1. The CDR3 totals 11 residues. From germline, CDR1 is SQVTM and CDR2 ANQGSEA. CDR3: CSLGGGYGYTF. CDR3 DNA sequence: TGCAGTTTAGGGGGCGGCTATGGCTACACCTTC.

The V and J genes are TRBV29-1 and TRBJ2-6; D call uncertain. Deletions cut 8 bases from V and 0 bases from J, with 11 bases between. The CDR3 has 14 amino acids. Germline V gene lookup returns CDR1 SQVTM and CDR2 ANQGSEA. CDR3 sequence: CSIRTSSGANVLTF. The CDR3 nucleotides read TGCAGCATTCGTACCTCCTCTGGGGCCAACGTCCTGACTTTC.

This clonotype was seen at least ten times. This chain joins TRBV14 and TRBJ1-1, with D maybe TRBD1 (5 bases). The CDR3 is 16 amino acids. V was shortened by 4 bases and J by 2 bases, with 17 bases between the two germline ends. Per germline, CDR1 SGHDN and CDR2 FVKESK. The DNA for the CDR3 is TGTGCCAGCAGCCCCCTCGGGACTGGAGGAAACACTGAAGCTTTCTTT. It yields the protein CASSPLGTGGNTEAFF.

The sample holds many counts of this clonotype. The rearrangement links TRBV10-3 to TRBJ2-6; no clear D. CDR3 size: 13 residues. V was shortened by 10 bases and J by 0 bases, with 7 bases between the two germline ends. In germline, CDR1 is ENHRY, CDR2 SYGVKD. CDR3 bases: TGTGCCAGCCACCACTCTGGGGCCAACGTCCTGACTTTC. Amino acids: CASHHSGANVLTF.

The J gene is TRBJ2-5, the V gene TRBV15, with D maybe TRBD1 (8 bases). Germline V gene data show CDR1 as LNHNV and CDR2 as YYDKDF (reference sequence). The V and J ends lost 6 bases and 5 bases respectively, with 22 bases between them. The length of the CDR3 is 16 residues. DNA of the CDR3: TGTGCCACCAGGACAGACTTACAGGGGGGGGTGGAGACCCAGTACTTC. It specifies CATRTDLQGGVETQYF.

The V call is TRBV20-1, the J call TRBJ1-2; 8 bases align to TRBD1. The CDR3 consists of 12 residues. Germline CDR1 is DFQATT and CDR2 is SNEGSKA (reference sequence). Germline trimming cut 4 bases from V and 8 bases from J; bases unmatched to any gene: 6. The CDR3 nucleotides are TGCAGTGCTAACTCGGACAGGGTAGGCTACACCTTC. Its translation is CSANSDRVGYTF.